Listed here are 31 T cell receptor beta chains from one sample, sequenced in a study of blood T cell repertoires in COVID-19. TCRdb's table, derived via immunoSEQ multiplex PCR, lists solely in-frame clones and lacks some. Of 310,000 or so clones in the sample, around 87% are singletons; the top ten hold 4%. Material for sequencing was peripheral blood. Receptors were obtained from a woman in her fifties or sixties with active or convalescent COVID-19.

The chain recombines TRBV5-8 with TRBJ1-6, with 7 bases that match TRBD1. CDR3 length equals 15 residues. V was clipped by 3 bases and J by 5 bases; unmatched bases: 5. The germline CDR1 and CDR2 sequences are SGHTS and YDEGEE. CDR3 sequence reads: CASSSGQRDNSPLHF. In nucleotides, the CDR3 is TGTGCCAGCAGCTCGGGACAGAGAGATAATTCACCCCTCCACTTT.

The chain carries TRBV19 and TRBJ2-2, with TRBD1 identical over 9 bases. This CDR3 is 15 amino acids long. Germline V gene lookup returns CDR1 LNHDA and CDR2 SQIVND (reference sequence). The ends lost 6 bases at V and 4 bases at J; junction bases unmatched: 6. The DNA of the CDR3 is TGTGCCAGTAGAACCGGGACAGGGCTCACCGGGGAGCTGTTTTTT. It yields the protein CASRTGTGLTGELFF.

The chain uses TRBV11-2 and TRBJ1-4; perhaps TRBD1 as D (6 bases). The length of the CDR3 is 16 residues. CDR1 and CDR2 from the germline V gene are SGHAT and FQNNGV. V lost 5 bases and J 3 bases, leaving 16 bases between the germline ends. The CDR3 DNA reads TGTGCCAGCAGCGGGGCAGGGGCGCGCTCTAATGAAAAACTGTTTTTT. Its protein is CASSGAGARSNEKLFF.

On this clone: Other DNA sequences in this sample translate to the same CDR3. The chain combines TRBV15 with TRBJ1-3; a possible D gene is TRBD1 (6 bases). The V gene lost 0 bases and the J gene lost 1 base, with 7 bases spanning the gap. CDR3 size: 15 residues. From germline, CDR1 is LNHNV and CDR2 YYDKDF (reference sequence). CDR3 in amino acids: CATSRDTGSGNTIYF. The CDR3 nucleotides read TGTGCCACCAGCAGAGATACAGGGTCTGGAAACACCATATATTTT.

This clone was seen a handful of times. V gene TRBV15 combines with J gene TRBJ2-7, with 7 nucleotides matching TRBD2. The CDR3 length is 16 residues. J gave up 0 bases and V 1 base, and 6 bases lay outside the gene matches. The V gene's germline CDR1 is LNHNV and CDR2 YYDKDF (reference sequence). The DNA of the CDR3 is TGTGCCACCAGCAGAGGGCTAGCGGCTAGCTCCTACGAGCAGTACTTC. Amino acid sequence: CATSRGLAASSYEQYF.

The chain combines TRBV6-2 or TRBV6-3 with TRBJ1-1; the match to TRBD1 covers 7 bases. The germline V gene has CDR1 MNHEY and CDR2 SVGEGT. Losses at the gene ends were 6 bases for V and 4 bases for J; bases not matched to a gene: 14. The CDR3 totals 16 residues. DNA for the CDR3: TGTGCCAGCAGCCGAAAGATGACAGGGATGGGCACTGAAGCTTTCTTT. Translating gives CASSRKMTGMGTEAFF.

The chain couples TRBV19 to TRBJ2-7; 8 nucleotides line up with TRBD1. With V trimmed by 6 bases and J by 2 bases, 9 bases remained unmatched. The CDR3 has 15 residues. Germline loops: CDR1 LNHDA, CDR2 SQIVND (reference sequence). The CDR3 DNA is TGTGCCAGTAGCACCGACAGGGGTGCAACCTACGAGCAGTACTTC. Encoded protein: CASSTDRGATYEQYF.

As regards this clone: Additional DNA sequences in this sample encode the identical CDR3. The chain couples TRBV28 to TRBJ1-2, with D possibly matching TRBD1 (5 bases). The CDR3 has 11 residues. V was shortened by 7 bases and J by 8 bases, with 11 bases between the two germline ends. The germline V gene encodes CDR1 MDHEN and CDR2 SYDVKM. The CDR3 region is CASTRGQGYTF. The CDR3 DNA sequence: TGTGCCAGCACTAGGGGTCAAGGCTACACCTTC.

This clone was recorded once. The rearrangement links TRBV13 to TRBJ2-7; 9 bases are a match to TRBD2. V lost 6 bases to trimming and J lost 0 bases; unmatched junction nucleotides: 12. Looked up from germline, CDR1 is PRHDT and CDR2 is FYEKMQ (reference sequence). This CDR3 region has 17 residues. The CDR3 loop is CASSPGQSGGRSYEQYF. For the CDR3, the DNA is TGTGCCAGCAGTCCCGGGCAAAGCGGGGGGCGCTCCTACGAGCAGTACTTC.

This chain links TRBV18 with TRBJ2-3; 8 bases are shared with TRBD1. The germline V gene encodes CDR1 KGHSH and CDR2 LQKENI. J gave up 3 bases and V 1 base, and 6 bases lay outside the gene matches. The CDR3 runs to 16 residues. The chain's CDR3 is CASSPRQGTMTDTQYF. The CDR3 nucleotides read TGTGCCAGCTCACCACGACAGGGGACGATGACAGATACGCAGTATTTT.

This clone was recorded once. This chain links TRBV6-5 with TRBJ1-1, with D uncertain. Germline assignment: CDR1 MNHEY and CDR2 SVGAGI. Trimming took off 5 bases at V and 1 base at J, with 11 bases between the two ends. This CDR3 is 14 amino acids long. Here the CDR3 DNA reads TGTGCCAGCAGTCGACTCCGGGAGAACACTGAAGCTTTCTTT. Translating it yields CASSRLRENTEAFF.

The V gene is TRBV5-1, the J gene TRBJ2-1; the D gene is possibly TRBD1 (5 bases). Per germline, CDR1 SGHRS and CDR2 YFSETQ. This CDR3 is built from 17 residues. Trimming stripped 1 base from V and 2 bases from J, with 16 bases between. Written as DNA, the CDR3 is TGCGCCAGCAGCTTGTCCTCAGGTCCAGGGCCCTACAATGAGCAGTTCTTC. Translation gives CASSLSSGPGPYNEQFF. The full variable domain, in which reference TRBV5-1 and TRBJ2-1 provide the parts outside the CDR3, is KAGVTQTPRYLIKTRGQQVTLSCSPISGHRSVSWYQQTPGQGLQFLFEYFSETQRNKGNFPGRFSGRQFSNSRSEMNVSTLELGDSALYLCASSLSSGPGPYNEQFFGPGTRLTVL.

V usage is TRBV9 and J usage is TRBJ2-7; 7 bases match TRBD1. There are 15 residues in the CDR3. Unmatched junction bases numbered 8, after V lost 3 bases and J lost 2 bases. Germline assignment: CDR1 SGDLS and CDR2 YYNGEE. This chain's CDR3 is CASSAQTGSPYEQYF. CDR3 DNA sequence: TGTGCCAGCAGCGCCCAGACAGGGAGCCCCTACGAGCAGTACTTC.

The gene calls are TRBV6-2 or TRBV6-3 and TRBJ2-4; 12 nucleotides line up with TRBD1. Trimming cost V 0 bases and J 2 bases; bases outside gene matches: 5. The CDR3 has 18 residues. CDR1 and CDR2 (germline): MNHEY, SVGEGT. CDR3 bases: TGTGCCAGCAGTTACTCGATGGGGACAGGGGGCTCCAAAAACATTCAGTACTTC. It specifies CASSYSMGTGGSKNIQYF.

This clone was detected a few times. The CDR3: CASSSLGQRFSGANVLTF. CDR3 nucleotide sequence: TGTGCCAGCAGTTCCCTGGGACAGCGATTCTCTGGGGCCAACGTCCTGACTTTC. The chain is built from TRBV27 and TRBJ2-6, with 7 bases identical to TRBD1. Germline lookup yields CDR1 MNHEY and CDR2 SMNVEV (reference sequence). The CDR3 totals 18 residues. Trimming cost V 4 bases and J 0 bases; bases outside gene matches: 9.

This rearrangement joins TRBV28 to TRBJ2-1, with unresolved D. CDR1 is MDHEN, CDR2 SYDVKM, per germline. Trimming took off 5 bases at V and 4 bases at J, with 12 bases between the two ends. This CDR3 region has 14 residues. The CDR3 loop is CASSLPSGYNEQFF. CDR3 in DNA: TGTGCCAGCAGTCTCCCCTCAGGATACAATGAGCAGTTCTTC.

The chain joins TRBV2 to TRBJ1-6; D is uncertain. Germline V gene sequence: CDR1 SNHLY, CDR2 FYNNEI. The V end was cut by 6 bases, the J end by 11 bases, with 11 bases between. The CDR3 runs 12 residues. In DNA form, the CDR3 reads TGTGCCAGCAGCCCGCATACGGCACCCCTCCACTTT. Its translation is CASSPHTAPLHF.

The chain recombines TRBV6-5 with TRBJ2-3; 11 nucleotides line up with TRBD2. The ends lost 2 bases at V and 3 bases at J; junction bases unmatched: 4. The CDR3 is made up of 16 amino acids. The germline CDR1 and CDR2 sequences are MNHEY and SVGAGI. CDR3 region: CASSYGLAGGTDTQYF. The CDR3 coding sequence is TGTGCCAGCAGTTACGGTCTAGCGGGGGGAACAGATACGCAGTATTTT.

CDR3 DNA sequence: TGTGCCAGCAGCTTAGAAGTAGTAACGGAGACCCAGTACTTC. This gives the protein CASSLEVVTETQYF. V gene TRBV7-2 combines with J gene TRBJ2-5; D gene ambiguous. The CDR3 runs 14 residues. Germline V gives CDR1 SGHTA, CDR2 FQGNSA. Trimming pared 1 base from V and 5 bases from J, leaving 11 bases between.

The rearrangement uses TRBV4-3 and TRBJ2-3, with 16 bases aligning to TRBD2. This CDR3 contains 19 residues. CDR1 is LGHNA and CDR2 is YSLEER in the germline V gene. The V and J ends lost 1 base and 1 base, in that order; junction bases with no gene match: 5. The CDR3 nucleotides read TGCGCCAGCAGCCAAGGGGGACTAGCGGGAGGGAGTCGCACAGATACGCAGTATTTT. The encoded protein is CASSQGGLAGGSRTDTQYF.

The chain joins TRBV27 to TRBJ2-1, with unresolved D. The CDR3 spans 12 residues. V lost 6 bases and J lost 4, with 7 bases in between. Germline V CDR1 and CDR2: MNHEY, SMNVEV (reference sequence). The CDR3 DNA reads TGTGCCAGCAGAAACTTGTACAATGAGCAGTTCTTC. Translated, it gives CASRNLYNEQFF.

The CDR3 sequence is CATSRGTGQGTAGNTIYF. CDR3 nucleotide sequence: TGTGCCACCAGCAGAGGAACCGGACAGGGAACGGCTGGAAACACCATATATTTT. V usage is TRBV15 and J usage is TRBJ1-3; 8 bases fit TRBD1. The CDR3 contains 18 residues. J lost 2 bases, V lost 1 base, and 10 bases had no gene match. Germline CDR1 and CDR2: LNHNV and YYDKDF (reference sequence).

The rearrangement joins TRBV25-1 to TRBJ1-1, with D uncertain. Germline CDR1 and CDR2: MGHDK and SYGVNS. The CDR3 covers 12 residues. Trimming removed 6 bases from V and 0 bases from J, with 5 bases in between. CDR3 residues: CASSSVNTEAFF. The CDR3 region has the DNA TGTGCCAGCAGCTCAGTGAACACTGAAGCTTTCTTT.

This clone was recorded only once. The chain combines TRBV4-2 with TRBJ2-3; 9 bases align to TRBD2. The V segment lost 0 bases and the J segment 6 bases; nucleotides outside the gene matches: 10. Germline V gene data show CDR1 as LGHNA and CDR2 as YNFKEQ. This CDR3 comprises 17 residues. The CDR3 reads CASSQDQRAGGVDTQYF. The CDR3 DNA follows: TGTGCCAGCAGCCAAGATCAGAGGGCGGGAGGGGTTGATACGCAGTATTTT.

In this sample, this clone turned up once. The CDR3 sequence: CASSLAGSSSPLHF. The CDR3 DNA is TGCGCCAGCAGCTTGGCAGGTTCGTCTTCACCCCTCCACTTT. The V call is TRBV5-1, the J call TRBJ1-6; D gene ambiguous. Per germline, CDR1 SGHRS and CDR2 YFSETQ. CDR3 length: 14 amino acids. Trimming shortened V by 0 bases and J by 9 bases, and 10 bases separated the two germline ends.

The chain links TRBV4-3 to TRBJ1-4, with D possibly matching TRBD1 (5 bases). This CDR3 has 18 residues. V was pared by 1 base and J by 5 bases, with 20 bases between. Germline assignment: CDR1 LGHNA and CDR2 YSLEER. The CDR3, as DNA: TGCGCCAGCAGCCAAGCCCCCCTGTCTGCAGGGTTCAATGAAAAACTGTTTTTT. This gives the protein CASSQAPLSAGFNEKLFF.

V and J are TRBV4-2 and TRBJ2-5; 13 positions match TRBD2. V shed 0 bases and J 4 bases; nucleotides not matched to a gene: 20. There are 22 residues in the CDR3. Germline values: CDR1 LGHNA, CDR2 YNFKEQ. The CDR3 region is CASSQEALSGLAGAGLAETQYF. In nucleotides, the CDR3 is TGTGCCAGCAGCCAAGAGGCCCTCTCCGGACTAGCGGGGGCCGGGCTTGCAGAGACCCAGTACTTC.

The J gene is TRBJ1-2, the V gene TRBV4-1; D might be TRBD1 (6 bases). This CDR3 spans 16 amino acids. The germline V gene encodes CDR1 MGHRA and CDR2 YSYEKL. The V end was cut by 4 bases, the J end by 4 bases, with 19 bases between. CDR3 coding DNA: TGCGCCAGCAGCCCCTCTCCAGGGGTTGATGGCTATGGCTACACCTTC. Translation: CASSPSPGVDGYGYTF.

The chain combines TRBV11-2 with TRBJ1-3; D is unresolved. V lost 0 bases and J lost 1, with 10 bases in between. The germline CDR1 and CDR2 sequences are SGHAT and FQNNGV. The CDR3 is made up of 16 amino acids. CDR3 loop: CASSLEFGGSGNTIYF. For the CDR3, the DNA is TGTGCCAGCAGCTTAGAATTTGGAGGGTCTGGAAACACCATATATTTT.

The chain employs TRBV27 and TRBJ2-1; 7 positions match TRBD1. V trimming: 10 bases; J trimming: 6 bases; junction bases outside the gene matches: 6. Germline V lookup: CDR1 MNHEY, CDR2 SMNVEV (reference sequence). The CDR3 is 12 residues long. DNA of the CDR3: TGTGCCACCACGGCAGGGGGCAATGAGCAGTTCTTC. Its translation: CATTAGGNEQFF.

The V call is TRBV28, the J call TRBJ1-1, with D possibly matching TRBD1 (5 bases). Deletions cut 5 bases from V and 0 bases from J, with 16 bases between. The CDR3 has 16 residues. Germline CDR1 reads MDHEN; CDR2 reads SYDVKM. CDR3 region: CASSPVRRGMNTEAFF. The CDR3 DNA reads TGTGCCAGCAGTCCCGTTCGACGGGGGATGAACACTGAAGCTTTCTTT.